This TCR beta chain comes out of a study of cytomegalovirus exposure and HLA in healthy donors. Findings of the study overall: The authors confirmed in vitro that a few CMV-associated chains were specific for CMV antigens. The authors enumerated 150 to 200 TCR beta chains as linked to cytomegalovirus.

On this clone: What it binds is unknown.

Between the trimmed V and J ends, which lost 2 bases and 5 bases, there was a span of 12 bases. The CDR3 has 14 amino acids. Looked up from germline, CDR1 is SEHNR and CDR2 is FQNEAQ (reference sequence). The PCR contained 60 Vbeta and 13 Jbeta primers. Assay: immunoSEQ multiplex PCR; the TCRdb copy retains only in-frame clones and omits some. The sample contains approximately 190,000 clones, more than 9.5% of which appear only once. This chain joins TRBV7-9 and TRBJ2-5, with TRBD1 as a possible D gene (6 bases). The source material was PBMCs. This receptor was identified in a man aged 50 to 59 in good health and CMV-seropositive. In DNA, the CDR3 is TGTGCCAGCAGCTTATTGGGGGCCTGGGAGACCCAGTACTTC. Translated: CASSLLGAWETQYF. Using reference TRBV7-9 and TRBJ2-5 for the parts outside the CDR3, the full variable domain is DTGVSQNPRHKITKRGQNVTFRCDPISEHNRLYWYRQTLGQGPEFLTYFQNEAQLEKSRLLSDRFSAERPKGSFSTLEIQRTEQGDSAMYLCASSLLGAWETQYFGPGTRLLVL.